This TCR beta chain stems from a study of identical twins. All donors were healthy Caucasians. The CDR3 loop spans 14 amino acids. The germline gives CDR1 ENHRY, CDR2 SYGVKD. The V end lost 0 bases, the J end lost 2 bases, and 7 bases lay between the germline ends. Broader study findings: The authors drew conclusions from cross-sectional statistical analysis rather than following the same donors.

TCRdb re-analysed the 5' RACE reads in MiXCR, keeping a single row per CDR3 protein. The sample lists about 690,000 distinct CDR3 sequences, around 21% occurring once. A few counts support this clonotype. The antigen is undetermined. This same sample was also taken into another study, of T cells expressing NK-cell markers. That report notes: The leading position in the CD3+CD56-NKG2C+ fraction of a few donors also went to these clonotypes.

This chain connects TRBV10-3 to TRBJ1-2, with no clear D. Source material: PBMCs. The receptor was isolated from a woman aged 18-35 years in good health. The CDR3 bases are TGTGCCATCAGTGAGTCCGGCAGCAACTATGGCTACACCTTC. Translated: CAISESGSNYGYTF.